These 23 T cell receptor beta chains originate from one sample sequenced in a study of blood T cell repertoires in COVID-19. Method: immunoSEQ multiplex PCR; TCRdb's copy keeps in-frame clones and lacks some. The table includes 98,000 or so clones, about 80% detected once. Source material: peripheral blood. All receptors derive from a woman of 80 years or more with active or convalescent COVID-19.

This clone was observed a handful of times. This chain connects TRBV7-9 to TRBJ2-7; 8 bases are shared with TRBD2. J was trimmed by 0 bases and V by 1 base; bases with no gene match: 2. Germline lookup yields CDR1 SEHNR and CDR2 FQNEAQ (reference sequence). The CDR3 covers 15 residues. CDR3 nucleotide sequence: TGTGCCAGCAGCTTAGTCAGCGGGAGCTCCTACGAGCAGTACTTC. It specifies CASSLVSGSSYEQYF. The full variable domain, with the rest looked up from reference TRBV7-9 and TRBJ2-7, is DTGVSQNPRHKITKRGQNVTFRCDPISEHNRLYWYRQTLGQGPEFLTYFQNEAQLEKSRLLSDRFSAERPKGSFSTLEIQRTEQGDSAMYLCASSLVSGSSYEQYFGPGTRLTVT.

The chain joins TRBV7-3 to TRBJ2-1; 9 bases are a match to TRBD2. The germline gives CDR1 SGHTA, CDR2 FQGTGA. The CDR3 extends over 15 amino acids. J lost 7 bases, V lost 4 bases, and 8 bases had no gene match. The CDR3: CASSYLAGVRNEQFF. Written as DNA, the CDR3 is TGTGCCAGCAGCTATTTAGCGGGAGTCAGGAATGAGCAGTTCTTC.

The CDR3 DNA reads as TGTGCCACCAGTCCCGGGACAGGGGGATCTAGAGAGCAGTTCTTC. It translates to CATSPGTGGSREQFF. This sequence joins TRBV24-1 and TRBJ2-1; 11 nucleotides line up with TRBD1. CDR1 is KGHDR, CDR2 SFDVKD, per germline. The CDR3 totals 15 residues. Trimming took 6 bases from V and 10 from J; bases not matched to a gene: 10.

V gene TRBV4-2 combines with J gene TRBJ2-3, with D unclear. Between the trimmed V and J ends, which lost 0 bases and 4 bases, there was a span of 8 bases. The CDR3 runs to 14 residues. Germline CDR1 is LGHNA and CDR2 is YNFKEQ. The CDR3: CASSQDFGPDTQYF. In DNA form, the CDR3 reads TGTGCCAGCAGCCAAGACTTTGGGCCAGATACGCAGTATTTT.

This rearrangement joins TRBV7-6 to TRBJ2-1, with 10 bases fitting TRBD1. The V segment lost 5 bases and the J segment 7 bases; nucleotides outside the gene matches: 8. The CDR3 totals 15 residues. The germline V gene has CDR1 SGHVS and CDR2 FNYEAQ. CDR3 nucleotides: TGTGCCAGCAGCCGTCGGACAGGGGGTGGAAATGAGCAGTTCTTC. Its protein product is CASSRRTGGGNEQFF.

This clone was counted a single time. The genes are TRBV19 and TRBJ2-1, with unresolved D. V lost 7 bases and J 1 base, leaving 8 bases between the germline ends. CDR1 is LNHDA and CDR2 is SQIVND in the germline V gene (reference sequence). The CDR3 runs 13 residues. CDR3 sequence reads: CASTRSSYNEQFF. The CDR3 DNA reads as TGTGCCAGTACGCGGTCATCCTACAATGAGCAGTTCTTC.

This rearrangement joins TRBV9 to TRBJ2-2; D is possibly TRBD1 (6 bases). Germline V CDR1 and CDR2: SGDLS, YYNGEE. The CDR3 has 14 amino acids. The V end lost 7 bases, the J end lost 2 bases, and 12 bases lay between the germline ends. CDR3 nucleotides: TGTGCCAGCGGCCGGGACATAAACACCGGGGAGCTGTTTTTT. It yields the protein CASGRDINTGELFF.

The J gene is TRBJ1-4, the V gene TRBV28; 8 nucleotides line up with TRBD1. Germline V gene sequence: CDR1 MDHEN, CDR2 SYDVKM. The CDR3 sequence is 15 residues long. V lost 8 bases to trimming and J lost 5 bases; unmatched junction nucleotides: 10. The CDR3 loop is CASVIGQGQNEKLFF. DNA for the CDR3: TGTGCCAGCGTTATTGGACAGGGCCAAAATGAAAAACTGTTTTTT.

The J gene is TRBJ1-2, the V gene TRBV7-2; D is unresolved. Germline-derived CDR1 and CDR2 are SGHTA and FQGNSA. The CDR3 runs 12 residues. V gave up 5 bases and J gave up 2 bases, with 6 bases separating them. The CDR3: CASSTRNYGYTF. CDR3 bases: TGTGCCAGCAGCACCCGGAACTATGGCTACACCTTC.

The gene calls are TRBV7-3 and TRBJ2-6; TRBD1 matches at 7 bases. The CDR3 is 18 residues long. Germline loops: CDR1 SGHTA, CDR2 FQGTGA. V lost 1 base to trimming and J lost 0 bases; unmatched junction nucleotides: 6. CDR3 DNA: TGTGCCAGCAGCTTAATGGCAGGGGGACGCTCTGGGGCCAACGTCCTGACTTTC. Translation: CASSLMAGGRSGANVLTF.

J is TRBJ1-3 and V is TRBV7-9, with TRBD1 as a possible D gene (6 bases). The CDR3 has 15 residues. Trimming pared 1 base from V and 4 bases from J, leaving 11 bases between. Germline CDR1 and CDR2: SEHNR and FQNEAQ (reference sequence). The CDR3 bases are TGTGCCAGCAGCTTAGTCAGGGGCAGCGGAAACACCATATATTTT. This encodes CASSLVRGSGNTIYF.

V usage is TRBV2 and J usage is TRBJ2-3; tentative D call: TRBD2 (5 bases). The V end lost 2 bases, the J end lost 5 bases, and 17 bases lay between the germline ends. The CDR3 totals 16 residues. In germline, CDR1 is SNHLY, CDR2 FYNNEI. The CDR3 nucleotides are TGTGCCAGCAGTGAATTTACTCGGGGAGCTGAAGATACGCAGTATTTT. It is translated as CASSEFTRGAEDTQYF.

The chain recombines TRBV6-5 with TRBJ1-5, with 7 bases identical to TRBD1. CDR3 length equals 15 residues. V was clipped by 6 bases and J by 1 base; unmatched bases: 6. Germline V CDR1 and CDR2: MNHEY, SVGAGI. The CDR3 DNA reads TGTGCCAGCAGCTCCGACAGGGAGAGCAATCAGCCCCAGCATTTT. Protein: CASSSDRESNQPQHF.

A remark on this clone: Other DNA sequences in this sample translate to the same CDR3. The rearrangement uses TRBV3-1 (or the pseudogene TRBV3-2) and TRBJ2-5; TRBD2 might be the D (5 bases). Germline V lookup: CDR1 LGHDT, CDR2 YNNKEL (reference sequence). The V end lost 4 bases, the J end lost 5 bases, and 5 bases lay between the germline ends. The CDR3 totals 11 residues. CDR3 sequence: CASSRGETQYF. The CDR3 DNA reads TGTGCCAGCAGCCGAGGGGAGACCCAGTACTTC.

This chain joins TRBV5-5 and TRBJ1-1; 11 positions match TRBD1. V shed 4 bases, J shed 0 bases, and the junction held 5 bases outside the gene matches. The germline V gene has CDR1 SGHKS and CDR2 YYEKEE (reference sequence). The CDR3 is 16 residues long. Here the CDR3 reads CASSMDRGLMNTEAFF. The DNA for the CDR3 is TGTGCCAGCAGCATGGACAGGGGGCTAATGAACACTGAAGCTTTCTTT.

The chain has TRBV28 and TRBJ2-4, with a weak D call TRBD1 (6 bases). This CDR3 has 16 amino acids. CDR1 MDHEN and CDR2 SYDVKM come from the germline V gene. V lost 6 bases and J lost 4, with 19 bases in between. As DNA, the CDR3 is TGTGCCAGCAGAGCCGGACAGAAATCGTCAAAAAACATTCAGTACTTC. Translated, it gives CASRAGQKSSKNIQYF.

The chain recombines TRBV18 with TRBJ1-1; 9 bases map to TRBD1. The CDR3 has 12 amino acids. The germline V gene has CDR1 KGHSH and CDR2 LQKENI. Trimming took 6 bases from V and 10 from J; bases not matched to a gene: 6. CDR3 region: CASSEQGAGAFF. The CDR3 nucleotides read TGTGCCAGCTCGGAACAGGGGGCCGGAGCTTTCTTT.

This rearrangement joins TRBV7-9 to TRBJ2-2; TRBD2 might be the D (6 bases). This CDR3 contains 14 residues. Germline assignment: CDR1 SEHNR and CDR2 FQNEAQ (reference sequence). V shed 4 bases and J shed 4 bases, with 10 bases lying between them. The CDR3 DNA is TGTGCCAGCAGCTCGGGACTTAGCACCGGGGAGCTGTTTTTT. Residues: CASSSGLSTGELFF.

At least ten counts were recorded for this clone. This chain uses TRBV19 with TRBJ2-1; TRBD2 matches 9 bases. The CDR3 spans 16 residues. The germline gives CDR1 LNHDA, CDR2 SQIVND (reference sequence). After removal of 7 bases from V and 6 bases from J, the junction contained 13 bases not matched to a gene. The CDR3 sequence is CASKRENELAGNEQFF. CDR3 DNA sequence: TGTGCCAGTAAAAGGGAGAACGAACTAGCGGGCAATGAGCAGTTCTTC.

About this clone itself: An end of the junction does not agree with germline; a read error may underlie this. The chain has TRBV11-2 and TRBJ1-6; D call uncertain. Germline V CDR1 and CDR2: SGHAT, FQNNGV. The CDR3 extends over 14 amino acids. For the CDR3, the DNA is TGTGCCAGCAGCTTACCTATTCATAATTCACCCCTCTACTTT. Its protein product is CASSLPIHNSPLYF.

The CDR3 sequence is CASSTGLINTEAFF. CDR3 DNA: TGTGCCAGCAGCACGGGACTGATTAACACTGAAGCTTTCTTT. The chain carries TRBV11-2 and TRBJ1-1, with D perhaps matching TRBD1 (5 bases). This CDR3 has 14 amino acids. The V end was cut by 5 bases, the J end by 2 bases, with 12 bases between. Germline V lookup: CDR1 SGHAT, CDR2 FQNNGV. Full variable domain (outside the CDR3, taken from reference TRBV11-2 and TRBJ1-1): EAGVAQSPRYKIIEKRQSVAFWCNPISGHATLYWYQQILGQGPKLLIQFQNNGVVDDSQLPKDRFSAERLKGVDSTLKIQPAKLEDSAVYLCASSTGLINTEAFFGQGTRLTVV.

The chain combines TRBV5-6 with TRBJ2-7; D may be TRBD2 (5 bases). The CDR3 contains 13 residues. Germline V gene lookup returns CDR1 SGHDT and CDR2 YYEEEE. V lost 4 bases and J lost 4, with 12 bases in between. CDR3 sequence (DNA): TGTGCCAGCAGCAAAACTAGTGTGTACGAGCAGTACTTC. This gives the protein CASSKTSVYEQYF.

The chain is built from TRBV19 and TRBJ2-1, with TRBD2 matching 8 bases. The J segment lost 6 bases and the V segment lost 3 bases, leaving 4 bases of the junction unmatched. Germline V gene lookup returns CDR1 LNHDA and CDR2 SQIVND (reference sequence). This CDR3 has 14 amino acids. Here the CDR3 DNA reads TGTGCCAGTAGTATCGGGACTAGTCGCAATGAGCAGTTCTTC. Translated, it gives CASSIGTSRNEQFF.